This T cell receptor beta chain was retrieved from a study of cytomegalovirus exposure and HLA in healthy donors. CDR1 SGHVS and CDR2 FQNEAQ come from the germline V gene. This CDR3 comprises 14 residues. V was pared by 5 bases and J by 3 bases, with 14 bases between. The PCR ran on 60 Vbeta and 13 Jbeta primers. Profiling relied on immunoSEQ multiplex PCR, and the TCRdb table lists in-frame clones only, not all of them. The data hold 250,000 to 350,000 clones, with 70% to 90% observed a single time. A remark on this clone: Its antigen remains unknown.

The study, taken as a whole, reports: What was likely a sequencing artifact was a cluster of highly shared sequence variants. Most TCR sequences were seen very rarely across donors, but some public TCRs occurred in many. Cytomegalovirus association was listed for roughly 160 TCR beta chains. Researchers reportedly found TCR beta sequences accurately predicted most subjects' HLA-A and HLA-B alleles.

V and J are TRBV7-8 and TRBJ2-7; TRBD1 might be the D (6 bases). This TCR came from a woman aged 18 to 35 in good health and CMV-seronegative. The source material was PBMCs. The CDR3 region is CASSASGHYYEQYF. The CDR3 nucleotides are TGTGCCAGCAGCGCTTCGGGACACTACTACGAGCAGTACTTC.